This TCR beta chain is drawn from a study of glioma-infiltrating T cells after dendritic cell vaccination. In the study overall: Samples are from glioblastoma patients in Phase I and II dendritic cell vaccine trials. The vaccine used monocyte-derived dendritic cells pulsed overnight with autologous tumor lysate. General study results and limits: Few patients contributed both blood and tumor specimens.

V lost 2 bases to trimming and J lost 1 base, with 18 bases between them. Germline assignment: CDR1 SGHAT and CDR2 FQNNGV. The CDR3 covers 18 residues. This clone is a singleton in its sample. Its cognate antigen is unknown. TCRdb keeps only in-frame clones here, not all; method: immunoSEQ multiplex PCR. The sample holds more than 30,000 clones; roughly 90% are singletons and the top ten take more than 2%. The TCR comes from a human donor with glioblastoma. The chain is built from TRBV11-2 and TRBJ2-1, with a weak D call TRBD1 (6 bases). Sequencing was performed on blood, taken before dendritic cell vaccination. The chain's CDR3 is CASSLSMGAGVSYNEQFF. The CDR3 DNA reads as TGTGCCAGCAGCTTAAGTATGGGGGCTGGGGTGTCCTACAATGAGCAGTTCTTC.